This T cell receptor (beta chain) is from a study of T cells expressing NK-cell markers. Study as a whole: Obtained from sorted CD3+CD56+NKG2C+, CD3+CD56+NKG2C- and CD3+CD56-NKG2C+ T cells were the TCR beta repertoires.

Details on this clonotype: Antigen specificity is unknown.

Overall study results and limits: A range of 1.0-7.0% of CD8+ T cells consisted of dominant NKG2C+ clonotypes in about six donors.

TCRdb re-called the 5' RACE reads and gives one entry per CDR3 protein, without DNA. The repertoire table contains around 470,000 distinct CDR3 sequences. The CDR3 is 15 residues long. The germline V gene has CDR1 SGHDT and CDR2 YYEEEE. Material: blood T cells: a sorted CD56 or NKG2C T cell subset, CD4+ or CD8+ T cells, or bulk PBMC T cells (not recorded which). The TCR comes from a woman aged 45-59 years in good health. The chain employs TRBV5-6 and TRBJ2-5; TCRdb's assignment of TRBD1 cannot be checked, as there is no DNA. The CDR3 sequence: CASSFPTGVQETQYF.